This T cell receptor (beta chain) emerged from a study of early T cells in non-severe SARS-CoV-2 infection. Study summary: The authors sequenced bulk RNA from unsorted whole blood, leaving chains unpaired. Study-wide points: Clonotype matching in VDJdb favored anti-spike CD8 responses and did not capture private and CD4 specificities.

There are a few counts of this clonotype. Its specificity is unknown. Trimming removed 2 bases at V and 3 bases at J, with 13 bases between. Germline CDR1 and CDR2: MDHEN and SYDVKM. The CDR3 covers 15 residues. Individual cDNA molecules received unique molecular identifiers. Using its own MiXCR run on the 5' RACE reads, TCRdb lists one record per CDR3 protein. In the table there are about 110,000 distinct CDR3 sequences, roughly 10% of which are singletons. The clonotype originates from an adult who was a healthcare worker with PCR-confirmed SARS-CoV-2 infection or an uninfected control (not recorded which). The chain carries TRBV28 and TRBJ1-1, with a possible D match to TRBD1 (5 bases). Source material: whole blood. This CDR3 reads CASSLRLGEDTEAFF. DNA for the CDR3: TGTGCCAGCAGTTTACGGTTGGGGGAGGACACTGAAGCTTTCTTT.